This is a list of T cell receptor beta chains from one sample in a study of shared clonotypes between healthy human individuals. The method was immunoSEQ multiplex PCR; TCRdb's version includes in-frame clones alone and lacks a portion of them. Here the sample spans hundreds of thousands of clones, about 95% being singletons. The sequenced sample was naive CD8+ T cells sorted from blood. The receptors come from a woman in her twenties or thirties in good health. Both conserved end residues are part of each CDR3. The D gene is left open where the match is weak. Not all rows give a size; the values are once, few, many and, for expanded clones, a class.

V: TRBV7-8
J: TRBJ2-3
D: TRBD1
size: -
length: 15
DNA: TGTGCCAGCAGCCCGGGGACAGTAGACACAGATACGCAGTATTTT
CDR3: CASSPGTVDTDTQYF

V: TRBV10-2
J: TRBJ1-2
D: -
size: -
length: 16
DNA: TGCGCCAGCAGTGAGTCGGGGATGCGACAGGACTATGGCTACACCTTC
CDR3: CASSESGMRQDYGYTF

V: TRBV5-6
J: TRBJ1-2
D: TRBD1
size: -
length: 15
DNA: TGTGCCAGCAGCTTGGCTGGGACAGACCACTATGGCTACACCTTC
CDR3: CASSLAGTDHYGYTF

V: TRBV19
J: TRBJ2-7
D: -
size: -
length: 15
DNA: TGTGCCAGTAGTATAGGGACCGAAGGTCTCTACGAGCAGTACTTC
CDR3: CASSIGTEGLYEQYF

V: TRBV4-1
J: TRBJ2-7
D: TRBD1
size: -
length: 13
DNA: TGCGCCAGCAAGGGGGACAGTCTCTACGAGCAGTACTTC
CDR3: CASKGDSLYEQYF

V: TRBV11-2
J: TRBJ1-4
D: TRBD1
size: -
length: 17
DNA: TGTGCCAGCAGCTTACTCCGACAGGGTGCAACTAATGAAAAACTGTTTTTT
CDR3: CASSLLRQGATNEKLFF

V: TRBV9
J: TRBJ2-7
D: TRBD2
size: -
length: 15
DNA: TGTGCCAGCAGCGTAGCTCTAGCGGGAGCGACCGAGCAGTACTTC
CDR3: CASSVALAGATEQYF

V: TRBV30
J: TRBJ2-1
D: -
size: -
length: 14
DNA: TGTGCCTGGAGTAACACACTGACCTACAATGAGCAGTTCTTC
CDR3: CAWSNTLTYNEQFF

V: TRBV10-3
J: TRBJ1-3
D: -
size: -
length: 14
DNA: TGTGCCACCGGGGGTGACGCCTCTGGAAACACCATATATTTT
CDR3: CATGGDASGNTIYF

V: TRBV5-4
J: TRBJ1-1
D: -
size: -
length: 16
DNA: TGTGCCAGCAGCTTGAACAGGGATTGGGCCAACACTGAAGCTTTCTTT
CDR3: CASSLNRDWANTEAFF

V: TRBV27
J: TRBJ1-1
D: TRBD1
size: once
length: 15
DNA: TGTGCCAGCAGCCGGGGGACAGGGGGCCATACTGAAGCTTTCTTT
CDR3: CASSRGTGGHTEAFF

V: TRBV28
J: TRBJ1-1
D: -
size: -
length: 12
DNA: TGTGCCAGCAGTAGACAATACCCTGAAGCTTTCTTT
CDR3: CASSRQYPEAFF

V: TRBV4-2
J: TRBJ2-7
D: TRBD1
size: -
length: 14
DNA: TGTGCCAGCAGCCCCGGGACAGGGGGCTTCGAGCAGTACTTC
CDR3: CASSPGTGGFEQYF

V: TRBV30
J: TRBJ2-1
D: -
size: once
length: 13
DNA: TGTGCCTGGAGCCTAGGTGGCTCGAATGAGCAGTTCTTC
CDR3: CAWSLGGSNEQFF

V: TRBV9
J: TRBJ2-7
D: TRBD2
size: -
length: 15
DNA: TGTGCCAGCAGCGTTTCTTGGGGGGGAACCTACGAGCAGTACTTC
CDR3: CASSVSWGGTYEQYF

V: TRBV9
J: TRBJ2-7
D: -
size: -
length: 14
DNA: TGTGCCAGCAGCGAACAGGGAACTTACTACGAGCAGTACTTC
CDR3: CASSEQGTYYEQYF

V: TRBV4-1
J: TRBJ1-5
D: -
size: -
length: 15
DNA: TGCGCCAGCAGCCAAGATCAAGGGTGGGGACAGCCCCAGCATTTT
CDR3: CASSQDQGWGQPQHF

V: TRBV7-9
J: TRBJ2-7
D: TRBD2
size: -
length: 14
DNA: TGTGCCAGCGGACTAGCGGGAACCACCTACGAGCAGTACTTC
CDR3: CASGLAGTTYEQYF

V: TRBV6-1
J: TRBJ1-5
D: -
size: -
length: 19
DNA: TGTGCCAGCAGTGAAGCAATTGGGGTCGGCAGGGCTGGTTCTCAGCCCCAGCATTTT
CDR3: CASSEAIGVGRAGSQPQHF

V: TRBV11-3
J: TRBJ1-2
D: -
size: -
length: 15
DNA: TGTGCCAGCAGCTCCACAGGAAGGGGACTCTATGGCTACACCTTC
CDR3: CASSSTGRGLYGYTF

V: TRBV4-1
J: TRBJ2-5
D: TRBD1
size: -
length: 15
DNA: TGCGCCAGCAGCCAACATACAGGGGTCGGAGAGACCCAGTACTTC
CDR3: CASSQHTGVGETQYF

V: TRBV7-3
J: TRBJ2-7
D: TRBD2
size: -
length: 16
DNA: TGTGCCAGCAGCTTGACACCAGGACTAGATTATCACGAGCAGTACTTC
CDR3: CASSLTPGLDYHEQYF

V: TRBV6-5
J: TRBJ2-1
D: -
size: -
length: 12
DNA: TGTGCCAGCAGTTACGGGTTAAATGAGCAGTTCTTC
CDR3: CASSYGLNEQFF

V: TRBV28
J: TRBJ2-7
D: -
size: -
length: 16
DNA: TGTGCCAGCAGTATGGTGGTGGGGGGAGCCAACTACGAGCAGTACTTC
CDR3: CASSMVVGGANYEQYF

V: TRBV2
J: TRBJ2-1
D: -
size: once
length: 15
DNA: TGTGCCAGCAGTTATACGGACTTCGGCTACAATGAGCAGTTCTTC
CDR3: CASSYTDFGYNEQFF

V: TRBV7-9
J: TRBJ1-1
D: -
size: -
length: 13
DNA: TGTGCCAGCAGCTTAGTTCTGAACACTGAAGCTTTCTTT
CDR3: CASSLVLNTEAFF

V: TRBV11-1
J: TRBJ2-6
D: TRBD2
size: -
length: 17
DNA: TGTGCCAGCAGCTTGGGGCTAGCGGGGTCTGGGGCCAACGTCCTGACTTTC
CDR3: CASSLGLAGSGANVLTF

V: TRBV5-1
J: TRBJ2-2
D: TRBD1
size: once
length: 18
DNA: TGCGCCAGCAGCTTTACTACCGGGACAGGGTTTTTCACCGGGGAGCTGTTTTTT
CDR3: CASSFTTGTGFFTGELFF

V: TRBV10-1
J: TRBJ2-7
D: TRBD2
size: -
length: 16
DNA: TGCGCCAGCAGTGATACCCTAGCGGGAGGACTCTACGAGCAGTACTTC
CDR3: CASSDTLAGGLYEQYF

V: TRBV28
J: TRBJ2-7
D: -
size: -
length: 13
DNA: TGTGCCAGCAGTTTACACTTGTCCTACGAGCAGTACTTC
CDR3: CASSLHLSYEQYF

V: TRBV5-4
J: TRBJ2-5
D: -
size: -
length: 15
DNA: TGTGCCAGCAGCTTGGTCGGGGGCGGAGAAGAGACCCAGTACTTC
CDR3: CASSLVGGGEETQYF

V: TRBV10-2
J: TRBJ2-7
D: -
size: -
length: 11
DNA: TGCGCCAGCAGTGATGTCTACGAGCAGTACTTC
CDR3: CASSDVYEQYF

V: TRBV4-1
J: TRBJ1-1
D: TRBD1
size: -
length: 12
DNA: TGCGCCAGCGGACAGGGGGGCACTGAAGCTTTCTTT
CDR3: CASGQGGTEAFF

V: TRBV9
J: TRBJ2-2
D: -
size: -
length: 16
DNA: TGTGCCAGCAGCGTAGACGACACAGCACACACCGGGGAGCTGTTTTTT
CDR3: CASSVDDTAHTGELFF

V: TRBV4-2
J: TRBJ2-7
D: -
size: -
length: 14
DNA: TGTGCCAGCAGCCAAGGCGGCCGGGAGAGGGAGCAGTACTTC
CDR3: CASSQGGREREQYF

V: TRBV2
J: TRBJ1-5
D: TRBD1
size: -
length: 15
DNA: TGTGCCAGCAGTGGTGGGACAGGGGACAATCAGCCCCAGCATTTT
CDR3: CASSGGTGDNQPQHF

V: TRBV7-9
J: TRBJ2-5
D: TRBD2
size: -
length: 17
DNA: TGTGCCAGCAGCCCTCCCTTCGGACTAGCGGTACAAGAGACCCAGTACTTC
CDR3: CASSPPFGLAVQETQYF

V: TRBV15
J: TRBJ2-3
D: -
size: -
length: 16
DNA: TGTGCCACCAGCAGAGAGGTTTGGGGGATGACGGATACGCAGTATTTT
CDR3: CATSREVWGMTDTQYF

V: TRBV6-1
J: TRBJ2-7
D: TRBD2
size: -
length: 16
DNA: TGTGCCAGCAGTGAAGGGGCGGGAGGGAACGCCTACGAGCAGTACTTC
CDR3: CASSEGAGGNAYEQYF

V: TRBV27
J: TRBJ2-7
D: -
size: -
length: 14
DNA: TGTGCCAGCAGTACCCCCGGGCCGCGGTACGAGCAGTACTTC
CDR3: CASSTPGPRYEQYF

V: TRBV27
J: TRBJ2-3
D: TRBD2
size: -
length: 14
DNA: TGTGCCAGCAGTTCGTATGCGGGAGGGGGTACGCAGTATTTT
CDR3: CASSSYAGGGTQYF